The sequence of this T cell receptor (beta chain) was determined in a study of sequential checkpoint blockade in melanoma. Across the study: After both sequences, patients received maintenance nivolumab.

The treatment was: randomized to nivolumab then ipilimumab (arm A) or the reverse (arm B). Patients had received no earlier DNA-damaging chemotherapy. PBMC sorting kept live CD3+CD8+ cells without CD19 or CD56. The table came from immunoSEQ multiplex PCR; TCRdb's copy has only in-frame clones and leaves some out. The data show 25,000 to 30,000 clones, 75% to 80% seen once. The CDR3 consists of 14 residues. Germline lookup yields CDR1 SGHNT and CDR2 YYREEE (reference sequence). V was clipped by 4 bases and J by 9 bases; unmatched bases: 3. The specimen comprised CD8+ T cells sorted from blood (inferred from file names), sampled from a patient given nivolumab and ipilimumab in sequence. This chain joins TRBV5-4 and TRBJ1-6; TRBD1 agrees at 11 bases. The clonotype originates from a human donor with melanoma. CDR3 sequence reads: CASSLGQGGSPLHF. CDR3 nucleotide sequence: TGTGCCAGCAGCCTGGGACAGGGGGGTTCACCCCTCCACTTT.